This TCR beta chain was retrieved from a study of T cell clonality in common variable immunodeficiency. This clone has a handful of counts. The CDR3 end lies 3 residues beyond the end of the read and is filled in from the germline J gene. Sequencing input was equivalent genomic DNA from CVID and controls. Repertoires were generated with immunoSEQ multiplex PCR, while TCRdb's copy carries only in-frame clones and drops some. The record shows 30,000 to 40,000 clones for this sample, with no singletons present. This CDR3 has 15 residues. Germline-derived CDR1 and CDR2 are MNHEY and SVGEGT. This receptor was identified in a person aged 18 to 69 in good health. This rearrangement joins TRBV6-2 or TRBV6-3 to TRBJ1-2, with D hard to call. Material for sequencing was peripheral blood mononuclear cells. CDR3 DNA, as far as it was read: TGTGCCAGCAGCTCTCTAGCGGGAGGGCACAATGAC. Its translation is CASSSLAGGHND. The whole CDR3 protein is CASSSLAGGHNDYTF.